The 21 T cell receptor beta chains below come from one sample, sequenced in a study of CD8 T cells in ankylosing spondylitis. TCRdb fed the 5' RACE reads into MiXCR, producing one record per CDR3 protein. The table shows under 150,000 distinct CDR3 sequences, with roughly 9% occurring only once. Sequencing was carried out using blood, either unsorted or a sorted T cell fraction (not recorded which). These receptors were collected from a male donor with ankylosing spondylitis or in good health (not recorded which).

This clonotype was seen ten or more times. The chain links TRBV29-1 to TRBJ2-3; no clear D gene. Germline V gene data show CDR1 as SQVTM and CDR2 as ANQGSEA. Trimming took off 3 bases at V and 6 bases at J, with 10 bases between the two ends. CDR3 length: 12 amino acids. The DNA of the CDR3 is TGCAGCGTTGAGCCAACCCCGGATACGCAGTATTTT. It codes for CSVEPTPDTQYF.

There are many counts of this clonotype. V and J are TRBV5-1 and TRBJ1-1; D is unclear. The V end was cut by 1 base, the J end by 6 bases, with 13 bases between. This CDR3 contains 14 residues. The germline V gene has CDR1 SGHRS and CDR2 YFSETQ. This chain's CDR3 is CASSLLGDGAEAFF. For the CDR3, the DNA is TGCGCCAGCAGCTTGCTGGGAGATGGCGCTGAAGCTTTCTTT. Supplemented by reference TRBV5-1 and TRBJ1-1, the full variable domain reads KAGVTQTPRYLIKTRGQQVTLSCSPISGHRSVSWYQQTPGQGLQFLFEYFSETQRNKGNFPGRFSGRQFSNSRSEMNVSTLELGDSALYLCASSLLGDGAEAFFGQGTRLTVV.

This clonotype has just a few counts. This chain uses TRBV20-1 with TRBJ2-1; the match to TRBD2 covers 11 bases. Germline V gene data show CDR1 as DFQATT and CDR2 as SNEGSKA (reference sequence). Trimming cost V 0 bases and J 2 bases; bases outside gene matches: 3. CDR3 length: 16 residues. DNA for the CDR3: TGCAGTGCTAGAGAGTATAGCGGGAGGGCCTACAATGAGCAGTTCTTC. Its translation is CSAREYSGRAYNEQFF.

This clonotype was observed at least ten times. The gene calls are TRBV20-1 and TRBJ1-1; no definite D call. The V end was cut by 4 bases, the J end by 6 bases, with 9 bases between. CDR1 and CDR2 (germline): DFQATT, SNEGSKA (reference sequence). This CDR3 has 11 amino acids. CDR3 loop: CSAIQAPEAFF. CDR3 bases: TGCAGTGCTATCCAGGCACCTGAAGCTTTCTTT.

At least ten counts were recorded for this clonotype. This chain connects TRBV20-1 to TRBJ2-7, with 14 bases fitting TRBD2. The CDR3 runs to 16 residues. Looked up from germline, CDR1 is DFQATT and CDR2 is SNEGSKA (reference sequence). The ends lost 2 bases at V and 0 bases at J; junction bases unmatched: 3. CDR3: CSARPGLAGASYEQYF. CDR3 nucleotide sequence: TGCAGTGCTAGACCGGGACTAGCGGGGGCCTCCTACGAGCAGTACTTC.

J is TRBJ2-2 and V is TRBV29-1; tentatively, D is TRBD2 (6 bases). V lost 7 bases, J lost 5 bases, and 17 bases lay in between. CDR1 SQVTM and CDR2 ANQGSEA come from the germline V gene. This CDR3 region has 14 residues. The CDR3 nucleotides are TGCAGCGCAGGACTAAGCCCGGATACCGGGGAGCTGTTTTTT. It encodes CSAGLSPDTGELFF.

This clonotype was counted ten times or more. The V and J genes are TRBV12-3 or TRBV12-4 and TRBJ2-1; 9 nucleotides line up with TRBD2. The V gene end was trimmed by 6 bases and the J gene end by 7 bases; junction bases not matched to a gene: 13. This CDR3 comprises 16 residues. The CDR3 DNA is TGTGCCAGCAGCCTAATAGCGGGAGTATCGGAGAATGAGCAGTTCTTC. Translation: CASSLIAGVSENEQFF.

This clonotype was seen repeatedly, ten times or more. The chain is built from TRBV6-1 and TRBJ1-4; possible D gene TRBD1, 5 bases. The CDR3 has 14 residues. The germline V and J ends were trimmed by 6 bases and 5 bases, with 13 bases remaining between them. Germline lookup yields CDR1 MNHNS and CDR2 SASEGT. The CDR3 bases are TGTGCCAGCAGACTTGATCCAGGGAATGAAAAACTGTTTTTT. Amino acid sequence: CASRLDPGNEKLFF.

This clonotype was counted at least ten times. The genes are TRBV4-2 and TRBJ2-3; maybe TRBD1 (5 bases). Germline lookup yields CDR1 LGHNA and CDR2 YNFKEQ. Trimming took 4 bases from V and 0 from J, leaving 11 bases between them. There are 15 residues in the CDR3. CDR3 region: CASSLRQSSTDTQYF. DNA for the CDR3: TGTGCCAGCAGCCTAAGACAGTCTAGCACAGATACGCAGTATTTT.

V usage is TRBV12-3 or TRBV12-4 and J usage is TRBJ2-6; D is unclear. Trimming left V 6 bases short and J 2 bases short, with 14 bases between. There are 16 residues in the CDR3. Here the CDR3 reads CASSTLRVAGANVLTF. As DNA, the CDR3 is TGTGCCAGCAGCACCCTTAGAGTAGCTGGGGCCAACGTCCTGACTTTC.

This clonotype was detected many times. The chain employs TRBV7-2 and TRBJ2-3; D uncertain. The V and J ends lost 1 base and 8 bases respectively, with 7 bases between them. CDR1 and CDR2 from the germline V gene are SGHTA and FQGNSA. The CDR3 has 12 amino acids. DNA of the CDR3: TGTGCCAGCAGCTTAGGCCCCCGTACGCAGTATTTT. It is translated as CASSLGPRTQYF.

Many counts were recorded for this clonotype. The chain has TRBV12-3 or TRBV12-4 and TRBJ2-5; 10 bases line up with TRBD1. The ends lost 6 bases at V and 2 bases at J; junction bases unmatched: 6. This CDR3 is 15 amino acids long. The CDR3 is CASSEGQGVQETQYF. CDR3 DNA: TGTGCCAGCAGCGAAGGACAGGGGGTACAAGAGACCCAGTACTTC.

This clonotype appeared many times. The genes are TRBV12-3 or TRBV12-4 and TRBJ1-1; D uncertain. Deletions cut 1 base from V and 10 bases from J, with 13 bases between. CDR3 length: 13 amino acids. The CDR3 nucleotides are TGTGCCAGCAGTTTAGGGTCTAGGCCGGGAGCTTTCTTT. This gives the protein CASSLGSRPGAFF.

The V call is TRBV30, the J call TRBJ2-2, with D possibly matching TRBD2 (6 bases). CDR1 and CDR2 (germline): GTSNPN, SVGIG (reference sequence). The V end lost 2 bases, the J end lost 6 bases, and 13 bases lay between the germline ends. The CDR3 contains 14 residues. The CDR3 reads CAWSRGLGAGELFF. The CDR3 DNA is TGTGCCTGGAGTAGGGGACTGGGGGCCGGGGAGCTGTTTTTT.

Many counts were recorded for this clonotype. The V gene is TRBV4-1, the J gene TRBJ2-4; D gene uncertain. The CDR3 is made up of 16 amino acids. Looked up from germline, CDR1 is MGHRA and CDR2 is YSYEKL. Trimming removed 0 bases from V and 0 bases from J, with 9 bases in between. This CDR3 reads CASSQDNSIAKNIQYF. DNA of the CDR3: TGCGCCAGCAGCCAAGATAACAGCATAGCCAAAAACATTCAGTACTTC.

This clonotype was picked up many times. The J gene is TRBJ2-7, the V gene TRBV12-3 or TRBV12-4; the match to TRBD1 covers 8 bases. CDR3 length: 14 amino acids. Trimming took 7 bases from V and 4 from J; bases not matched to a gene: 9. Here the CDR3 DNA reads TGTGCCAGCACCCCTCGCGACAGGGGATACGAGCAGTACTTC. Its protein product is CASTPRDRGYEQYF.

In regard to this clonotype: It may be a read error: a sequence one base away is much more abundant. V is TRBV27 and J is TRBJ2-3; weak D call: TRBD2 (6 bases). Trimming took 5 bases from V and 2 from J, leaving 11 bases between them. The CDR3 runs 14 residues. Germline CDR1 MNHEY, CDR2 SMNVEV (reference sequence). For the CDR3, the DNA is TGTGCCAGCAGTCACCGGACTACCACAGATACGCAGTATTTT. Translating gives CASSHRTTTDTQYF.

This sequence joins TRBV7-9 and TRBJ2-5; D possibly matches TRBD1 or TRBD2 (5 bases each). The germline V and J ends were trimmed by 5 bases and 4 bases, with 17 bases remaining between them. Germline-derived CDR1 and CDR2 are SEHNR and FQNEAQ (reference sequence). CDR3 length equals 15 residues. The CDR3 DNA reads TGTGCCAGCAGCACGGGACGGATATTCTCAGAGACCCAGTACTTC. This encodes CASSTGRIFSETQYF.

This clonotype was recorded a few times. The V call is TRBV6-1, the J call TRBJ2-5; 11 nucleotides match TRBD2. CDR1 is MNHNS, CDR2 SASEGT, per germline. The junction had 8 bases not matched to a gene; V was cut back by 8 bases and J by 0 bases. The CDR3 consists of 16 residues. The CDR3 region has the DNA TGTGCCAGCCATGGGCTAGCGGGAGGAAACCAAGAGACCCAGTACTTC. Translation gives CASHGLAGGNQETQYF.

This clonotype has at least ten counts. J is TRBJ2-5 and V is TRBV20-1; D is unclear. Germline values: CDR1 DFQATT, CDR2 SNEGSKA (reference sequence). The length of the CDR3 is 15 residues. Deletions cut 1 base from V and 3 bases from J, with 15 bases between. The CDR3 loop reads CSARVIIGRKETQYF. The CDR3, as DNA: TGCAGTGCTAGAGTTATAATAGGACGGAAAGAGACCCAGTACTTC.

In its sample, this clonotype was seen many times. V and J are TRBV20-1 and TRBJ2-1; no firm D call. The length of the CDR3 is 13 residues. V dropped 6 bases and J dropped 7 bases, with 16 bases sitting between them. Germline CDR1 and CDR2: DFQATT and SNEGSKA (reference sequence). The CDR3 sequence is CSAPNSFRNEQFF. Here the CDR3 DNA reads TGCAGTGCACCGAACTCCTTCCGGAATGAGCAGTTCTTC.